The clone carrying this T cell receptor beta chain is medium-sized within its sample. The source of the sample is a study of blood T cell repertoires in COVID-19. For the study at large: Italy, Spain and the United States were the sources of the convalescent and acute COVID-19 samples. PBMCs, B-cell-depleted T cells, or T cells provided the cDNA or gDNA that made up the material.

Losses at the gene ends were 0 bases for V and 5 bases for J; bases not matched to a gene: 2. This CDR3 has 15 amino acids. Germline loops: CDR1 MNHNS, CDR2 SASEGT. Authors' data handling: Estimated nucleated cell counts came from reference gene primer amplification. Libraries were prepared by immunoSEQ multiplex PCR; TCRdb keeps only in-frame clonotypes and omits some of them. The V and J calls and the clone size are those of that table, but D and trimming were determined from the DNA. The sample has 59,000 or so clones; around 80% are singletons. The chain carries TRBV6-1 and TRBJ2-3; 10 positions match TRBD2. Sequenced material: peripheral blood. This sequence originates from a man in his sixties with acute or convalescent COVID-19. The CDR3 coding sequence is TGTGCCAGCAGTGAAGCTAGCGGGGGGAAAGATACGCAGTATTTT. It translates to CASSEASGGKDTQYF.